This T cell receptor beta chain was identified in a study of glioma-infiltrating T cells after dendritic cell vaccination. Study summary: Dendritic cell vaccine was injected intradermally three times, biweekly.

CDR3 length: 12 amino acids. V lost 4 bases, J lost 9 bases, and 11 bases lay in between. Per germline, CDR1 SGHDT and CDR2 YYEEEE. Noted time point: after dendritic cell vaccination, including at tumor progression/relapse. Overall study results and limits: Complete blood and tumor specimen sets were limited to few patients.

A note on this clone: Its specificity is not known.

The PCR used 60 V beta and 13 J beta primers. Assay used: immunoSEQ multiplex PCR; TCRdb lists only in-frame clones, some missing. The sample has 80,000 to 95,000 clones, about 85% seen once. The V call is TRBV5-6, the J call TRBJ2-1; tentatively, D is TRBD2 (5 bases). The sequenced sample was blood, obtained after dendritic cell vaccination. This receptor was identified in a human donor with glioblastoma. The CDR3 coding sequence is TGTGCCAGCAGCGGAGTCAGCGGTGAGCAGTTCTTC. Encoded protein: CASSGVSGEQFF.